These T cell receptor beta chains were read from a single sample in a study of blood T cell repertoires in COVID-19. Profiling relied on immunoSEQ multiplex PCR, and the TCRdb table lists in-frame clones only, not all of them. The sample consists of 75,000 to 100,000 clones, over 75% of them appearing once. The sample was peripheral blood. The receptors were gathered from a man aged 65-85 years with acute or convalescent COVID-19. Each CDR3 is given with its conserved first and last residue. D genes are given only for firm matches.

>-|TRBV5-1
CASSLGQGGEKLFF
>TRBD1|TRBV10-3
CAIRGTENTGELFF
>TRBD1|TRBV2
CASSEGTGEGKLFF
>TRBD1|TRBV24-1
CATSAGTGGYQPQHF
>-|TRBV7-9
CASSLALAGQPYF
>-|TRBV18
CASSPPSVLNEQFF
>-|TRBV5-4
CASSLELAGADTQYF
>-|TRBV5-1
CASSLSLPYEQYF
>TRBD2|TRBV25-1
CASSPWTSGSTGELFF
>-|TRBV7-6
CASSSYSYNSPLHF
>-|TRBV2
CASRQVGGELFF
>TRBD1|TRBV6-5
CASKRTGSNSPLHF
>-|TRBV3-1/TRBV3-2
CASSQSRHRGEEQFF
>-|TRBV7-2
CASSPWAAYGYTF
>TRBD1|TRBV9
CASSARSRDRGTWEQYF
>TRBD2|TRBV5-4
CASEALAGGRGGNEQFF
>-|TRBV6-4
CASRPQDGYTF
>-|TRBV5-8
CASSLNIYQPQHF
>TRBD1|TRBV2
CASSDEGWTGGHYGYTF
>TRBD1|TRBV28
CASSTRDRNSGNTIYF
>TRBD1|TRBV6-5
CASSYSTGQGGGYTF
>TRBD1|TRBV3-1/TRBV3-2
CASSSGQAGTGELFF
>-|TRBV3-1/TRBV3-2
CASSPETRNTIYF
>-|TRBV14
CASSPSGWGAFF
>TRBD1|TRBV28
CASTPGTAVSYEQYF
>-|TRBV20-1
CSAAGSQPQHF
>-|TRBV3-1/TRBV3-2
CASSQDLLDSHYNSPLHF
>-|TRBV15
CATSRASLRTQHF
>TRBD1|TRBV11-2
CASSYAGTGVGYTF
>-|TRBV7-2
CASSSQGYNEQFF
>-|TRBV3-1/TRBV3-2
CASSQGAPGELFF
>-|TRBV10-3
CAISDAGYEQYF
>-|TRBV4-3
CASSLAGVGNTIYF
>TRBD2|TRBV9
CASSYGLGLNTGELFF
>-|TRBV7-3
CASRRNRDTGELFF
>-|TRBV18
CASSPSVTSTDTQYF
>TRBD2|TRBV9
CASSVATERGLSSSYNEQFF
>TRBD2|TRBV5-1
CASSLEVASGNTGELFF
>TRBD2|TRBV7-6
CASSRETSKRYEQYF
>-|TRBV18
CASSPDRNQPQHF
>TRBD2|TRBV30
CAWRELAGGQFF
>-|TRBV12-3/TRBV12-4
CASSLSKPEAFF
>-|TRBV5-6
CASSSPHRDGAEAFF
>-|TRBV25-1
CASSDPTGLEAFF
>TRBD2|TRBV19
CASSLGTSGRTQYF
>-|TRBV14
CASSRLGGGTEAFF
>TRBD1|TRBV6-6
CASSLTGGRSPLHF
>TRBD2|TRBV11-2
CASSFEGLAGADTQYF
>TRBD1|TRBV7-9
CASSSRQGAGEQYF
>-|TRBV5-1
CASRRGTEAFF
>-|TRBV18
CASSPGSGQPQHF
>TRBD1|TRBV2
CASSTRGGTDEAFF
>-|TRBV28
CASTDTGELFF
>-|TRBV19
CASSPGSVQGTQYF
>TRBD1|TRBV4-2
CASSQDLLKGASEKLFF
>-|TRBV18
CASSPERKDGYTF
>TRBD2|TRBV2
CASTLLAGAGNEQFF
>-|TRBV3-1/TRBV3-2
CASSPGQNSPLHF